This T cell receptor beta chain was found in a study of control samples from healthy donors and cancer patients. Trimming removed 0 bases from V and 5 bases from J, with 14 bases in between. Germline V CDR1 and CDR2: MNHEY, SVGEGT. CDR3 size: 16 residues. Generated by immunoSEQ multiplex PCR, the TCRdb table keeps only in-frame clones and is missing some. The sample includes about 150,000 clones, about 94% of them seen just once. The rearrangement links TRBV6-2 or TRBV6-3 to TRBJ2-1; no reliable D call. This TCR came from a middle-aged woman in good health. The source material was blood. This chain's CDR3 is CASSYSSGTLDNEQFF. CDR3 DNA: TGTGCCAGCAGTTACTCGAGTGGTACTTTAGACAATGAGCAGTTCTTC.